This T cell receptor beta chain is from a study of Graves' ophthalmopathy and Graves' hyperthyroidism. About the study: Prior to any treatment, peripheral blood was collected at the time of initial diagnosis.

The TCR beta CDR3 regions underwent amplification from RNA transcripts. RT-PCR with HTBI primers came first, then second-round multiplex PCR. TCRdb independently ran MiXCR on the multiplex PCR reads; one entry per CDR3 protein. In the table there are roughly 410,000 distinct CDR3 sequences, 15% of which are singletons. Excluded: other autoimmune disease, uncontrolled infection, pregnancy or lactation. The source of the PBMCs was more than 9.5 ml of fresh peripheral blood. Study-wide findings and caveats: Most expanded clonotypes from thyroid (those above 0.001 frequency) were also found in blood.

Trimming cost V 1 base and J 0 bases, with 9 bases left between them. The CDR3 is 15 residues long. Per germline, CDR1 LNHDA and CDR2 SQIVND (reference sequence). In this sample, this clonotype turned up many times. Antigen: not known. Sequenced material: peripheral blood. The gene calls are TRBV19 and TRBJ1-2, with a weak D call TRBD1 (5 bases). This receptor was identified in a woman between 18 and 29 years old with stable Graves' hyperthyroidism. The CDR3 nucleotides are TGTGCCAGTAGTATAGTCGGGGCGTCTAACTATGGCTACACCTTC. Encoded protein: CASSIVGASNYGYTF.